These 10 T cell receptor beta chains were sequenced from one sample in a study of control samples from healthy donors and cancer patients (dated by TCRdb to about 2020). Library preparation was by the immunoSEQ multiplex PCR assay. TCRdb retrieved this table from immuneACCESS and kept in-frame rearrangements only. Not all clones are present; in checked studies, unresolved V genes account for under half, and no reason is known for the remainder. For this sample there are about 120,000 clones; nearly 95% appear just once. The ten largest clonotypes hold about 2.6% of the sample. Sequencing was performed on blood. The source of these receptors is a man younger than 45 in good health.

The genes are TRBV6-5 and TRBJ1-2; D perhaps matches TRBD1 (6 bases). Trimming pared 6 bases from V and 8 bases from J, leaving 13 bases between. The CDR3 is 12 amino acids. The germline V gene encodes CDR1 MNHEY and CDR2 SVGAGI. In DNA, the CDR3 is TGTGCCAGCAGGACCACAGGGCGAGGCTACACCTTC. Amino acids: CASRTTGRGYTF.

The V and J genes are TRBV5-6 and TRBJ1-1, with a tentative D call TRBD1 (5 bases). The CDR3 length is 14 residues. V was pared by 1 base and J by 4 bases, with 11 bases between. Germline CDR1 is SGHDT and CDR2 is YYEEEE. The chain's CDR3 is CASSLWGRVTEAFF. CDR3 in DNA: TGTGCCAGCAGCTTGTGGGGCAGGGTCACTGAAGCTTTCTTT.

The chain combines TRBV27 with TRBJ1-1; a possible D gene is TRBD1 (6 bases). The CDR3 contains 14 residues. V was shortened by 3 bases and J by 1 base, with 9 bases between the two germline ends. CDR1 is MNHEY, CDR2 SMNVEV, per germline (reference sequence). The CDR3 region has the DNA TGTGCCAGCAGTTTCGACAGGTCGAACACTGAAGCTTTCTTT. Translated, it gives CASSFDRSNTEAFF.

The chain is built from TRBV19 and TRBJ1-2; maybe TRBD1 (6 bases). Germline CDR1 LNHDA, CDR2 SQIVND (reference sequence). The V end lost 5 bases, the J end lost 7 bases, and 11 bases lay between the germline ends. There are 12 residues in the CDR3. CDR3 residues: CASSWGQGGYTF. In nucleotides, the CDR3 is TGTGCCAGTAGTTGGGGACAAGGTGGCTACACCTTC. Variable domain in full (rest from reference TRBV19 and TRBJ1-2): DGGITQSPKYLFRKEGQNVTLSCEQNLNHDAMYWYRQDPGQGLRLIYYSQIVNDFQKGDIAEGYSVSREKKESFPLTVTSAQKNPTAFYLCASSWGQGGYTFGSGTRLTVV.

This chain connects TRBV9 to TRBJ1-6; TRBD1 matches at 9 bases. After removal of 3 bases from V and 10 bases from J, the junction contained 11 bases not matched to a gene. This CDR3 has 16 amino acids. Germline assignment: CDR1 SGDLS and CDR2 YYNGEE. The CDR3 bases are TGTGCCAGCAGCGCGGAAACAGGGGGCGCTCGGTCACCCCTCCACTTT. Translation: CASSAETGGARSPLHF.

V is TRBV7-6 and J is TRBJ1-3; no definite D call. V lost 5 bases to trimming and J lost 1 base, with 6 bases between them. CDR3 length: 13 residues. The V gene's germline CDR1 is SGHVS and CDR2 FNYEAQ. The CDR3 sequence is CASSPASGNTIYF. The CDR3 region has the DNA TGTGCCAGCAGCCCGGCGTCTGGAAACACCATATATTTT.

The CDR3 sequence: CASSPLGENTEAFF. The DNA for the CDR3 is TGTGCCAGCAGTCCGCTGGGGGAGAACACTGAAGCTTTCTTT. The chain joins TRBV25-1 to TRBJ1-1; a possible D gene is TRBD1 (5 bases). The germline gives CDR1 MGHDK, CDR2 SYGVNS. The CDR3 spans 14 residues. The germline V and J ends were trimmed by 5 bases and 1 base, with 11 bases remaining between them. Based on the CDR3 plus reference TRBV25-1 and TRBJ1-1, the full variable domain is EADIYQTPRYLVIGTGKKITLECSQTMGHDKMYWYQQDPGMELHLIHYSYGVNSTEKGDLSSESTVSRIRTEHFPLTLESARPSHTSQYLCASSPLGENTEAFFGQGTRLTVV.

This clone has only one observation. The chain recombines TRBV9 with TRBJ1-3; no firm D call. This CDR3 is 14 amino acids long. V lost 3 bases to trimming and J lost 5 bases, with 12 bases between them. Germline V lookup: CDR1 SGDLS, CDR2 YYNGEE. The CDR3 DNA reads TGTGCCAGCAGCGCCCGGGATCTTAGAAACACCATATATTTT. Translating it yields CASSARDLRNTIYF.

The chain joins TRBV29-1 to TRBJ1-3, with a weak D call TRBD1 (5 bases). This CDR3 has 16 amino acids. V gave up 1 base and J gave up 0 bases, with 13 bases separating them. Per germline, CDR1 SQVTM and CDR2 ANQGSEA. The CDR3 sequence is CSVEGKGPDSGNTIYF. In DNA form, the CDR3 reads TGCAGCGTTGAAGGCAAGGGGCCTGACTCTGGAAACACCATATATTTT.

V is TRBV12-3 or TRBV12-4 and J is TRBJ2-3, with D uncertain. Trimming took 6 bases from V and 4 from J, leaving 8 bases between them. The CDR3 totals 12 residues. The CDR3 loop is CASSRLADTQYF. In nucleotides, the CDR3 is TGTGCCAGCAGCCGACTGGCAGATACGCAGTATTTT.